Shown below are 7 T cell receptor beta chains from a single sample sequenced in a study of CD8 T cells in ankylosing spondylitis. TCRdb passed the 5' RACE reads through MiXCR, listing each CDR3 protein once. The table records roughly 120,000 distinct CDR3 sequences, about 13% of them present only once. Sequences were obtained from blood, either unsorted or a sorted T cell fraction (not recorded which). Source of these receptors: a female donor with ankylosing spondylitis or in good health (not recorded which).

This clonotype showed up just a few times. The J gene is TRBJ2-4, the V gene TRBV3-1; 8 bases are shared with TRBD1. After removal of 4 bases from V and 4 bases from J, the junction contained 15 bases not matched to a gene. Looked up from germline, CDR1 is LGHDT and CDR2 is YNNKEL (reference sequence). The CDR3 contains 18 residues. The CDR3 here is CASSLNGGQGTGKNIQYF. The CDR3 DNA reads TGTGCCAGCAGCCTCAACGGAGGACAGGGAACGGGAAAAAACATTCAGTACTTC.

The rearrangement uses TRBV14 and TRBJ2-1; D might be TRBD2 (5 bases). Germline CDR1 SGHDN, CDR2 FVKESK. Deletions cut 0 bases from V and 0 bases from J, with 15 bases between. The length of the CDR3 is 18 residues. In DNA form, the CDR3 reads TGTGCCAGCAGCCAAGAAGGGAAGCGGAGTTTCTCCTACAATGAGCAGTTCTTC. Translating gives CASSQEGKRSFSYNEQFF.

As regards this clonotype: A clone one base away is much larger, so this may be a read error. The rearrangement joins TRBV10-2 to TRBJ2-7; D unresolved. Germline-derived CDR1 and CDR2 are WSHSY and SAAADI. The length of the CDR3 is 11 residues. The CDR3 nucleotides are TGCGTCAGCAGTGAGTTCCACGAGCAGTACTTC. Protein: CVSSEFHEQYF.

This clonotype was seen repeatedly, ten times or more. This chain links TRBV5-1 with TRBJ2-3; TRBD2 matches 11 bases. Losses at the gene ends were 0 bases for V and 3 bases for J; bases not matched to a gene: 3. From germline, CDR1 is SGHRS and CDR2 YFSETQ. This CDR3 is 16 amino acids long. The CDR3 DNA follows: TGCGCCAGCAGCTTGGGCTCTAGCGGGAGGACAGATACGCAGTATTTT. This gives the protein CASSLGSSGRTDTQYF.

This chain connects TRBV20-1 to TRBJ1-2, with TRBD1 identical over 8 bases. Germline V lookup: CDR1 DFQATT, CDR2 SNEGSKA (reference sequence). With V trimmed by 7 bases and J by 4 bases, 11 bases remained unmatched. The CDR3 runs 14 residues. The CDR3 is CSVRSGQDPYGYTF. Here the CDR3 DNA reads TGCAGTGTACGGTCGGGACAGGACCCCTATGGCTACACCTTC.

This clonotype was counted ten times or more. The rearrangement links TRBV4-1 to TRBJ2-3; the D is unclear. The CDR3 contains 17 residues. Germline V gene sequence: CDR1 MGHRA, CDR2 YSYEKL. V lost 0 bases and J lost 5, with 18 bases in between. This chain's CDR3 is CASSQEGQVPEKDTQYF. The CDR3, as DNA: TGCGCCAGCAGCCAAGAAGGGCAGGTACCTGAGAAAGATACGCAGTATTTT.

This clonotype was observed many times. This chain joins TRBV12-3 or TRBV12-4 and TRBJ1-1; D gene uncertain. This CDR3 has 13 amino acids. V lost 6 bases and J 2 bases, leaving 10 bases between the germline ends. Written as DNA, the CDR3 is TGTGCCAGCAGCAACAGAAGAAACACTGAAGCTTTCTTT. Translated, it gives CASSNRRNTEAFF.